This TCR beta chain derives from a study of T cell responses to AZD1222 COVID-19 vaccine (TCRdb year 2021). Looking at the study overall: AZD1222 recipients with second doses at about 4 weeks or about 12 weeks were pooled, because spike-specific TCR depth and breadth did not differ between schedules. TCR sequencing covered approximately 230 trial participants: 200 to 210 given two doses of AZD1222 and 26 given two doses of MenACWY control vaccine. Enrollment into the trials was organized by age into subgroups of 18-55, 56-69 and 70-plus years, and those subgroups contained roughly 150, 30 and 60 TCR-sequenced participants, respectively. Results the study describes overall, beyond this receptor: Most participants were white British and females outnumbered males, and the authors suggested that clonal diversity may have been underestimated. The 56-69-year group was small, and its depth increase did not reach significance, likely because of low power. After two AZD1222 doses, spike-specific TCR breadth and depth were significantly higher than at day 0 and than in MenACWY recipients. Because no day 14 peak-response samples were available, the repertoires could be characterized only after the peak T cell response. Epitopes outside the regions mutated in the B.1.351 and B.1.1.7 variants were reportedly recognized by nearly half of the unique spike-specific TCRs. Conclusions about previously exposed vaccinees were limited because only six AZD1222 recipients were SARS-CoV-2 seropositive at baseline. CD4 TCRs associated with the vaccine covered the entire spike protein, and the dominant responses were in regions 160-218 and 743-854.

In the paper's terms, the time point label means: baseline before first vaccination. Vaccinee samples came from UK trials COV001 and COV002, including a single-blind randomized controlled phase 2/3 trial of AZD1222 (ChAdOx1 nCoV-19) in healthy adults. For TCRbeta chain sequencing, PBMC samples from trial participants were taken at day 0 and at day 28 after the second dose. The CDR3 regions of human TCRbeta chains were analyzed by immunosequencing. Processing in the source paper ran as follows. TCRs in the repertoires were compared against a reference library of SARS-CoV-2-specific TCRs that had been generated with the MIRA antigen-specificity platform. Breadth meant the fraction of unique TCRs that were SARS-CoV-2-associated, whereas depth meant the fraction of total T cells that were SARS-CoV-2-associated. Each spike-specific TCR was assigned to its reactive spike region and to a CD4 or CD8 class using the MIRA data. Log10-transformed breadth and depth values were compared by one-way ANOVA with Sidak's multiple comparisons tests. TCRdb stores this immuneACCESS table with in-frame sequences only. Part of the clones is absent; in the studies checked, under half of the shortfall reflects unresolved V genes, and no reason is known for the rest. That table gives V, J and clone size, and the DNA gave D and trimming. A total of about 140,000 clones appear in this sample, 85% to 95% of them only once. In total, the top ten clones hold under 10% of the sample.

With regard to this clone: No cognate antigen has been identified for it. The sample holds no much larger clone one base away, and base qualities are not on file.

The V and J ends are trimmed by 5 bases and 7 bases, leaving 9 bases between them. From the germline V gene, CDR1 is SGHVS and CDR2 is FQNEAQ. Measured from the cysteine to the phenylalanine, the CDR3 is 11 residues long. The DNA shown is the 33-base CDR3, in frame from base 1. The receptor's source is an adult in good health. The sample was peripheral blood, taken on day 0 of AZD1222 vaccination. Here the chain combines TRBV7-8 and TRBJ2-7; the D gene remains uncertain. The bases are TGTGCCAGCAGCCCCACTTATGAGCAGTACTTC. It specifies CASSPTYEQYF. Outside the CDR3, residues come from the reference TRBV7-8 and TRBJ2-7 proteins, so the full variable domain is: GAGVSQSPRYKVAKRGQDVALRCDPISGHVSLFWYQQALGQGPEFLTYFQNEAQLDKSGLPSDRFFAERPEGSVSTLKIQRTQQEDSAVYLCASSPTYEQYFGPGTRLTVT.